The rows below give T cell receptor beta chains drawn from one sample of a study of blood T cell repertoires in COVID-19. Using immunoSEQ multiplex PCR, the repertoire was profiled, and TCRdb retains in-frame clones only, with some absent. The sample holds fewer than 85,000 clones, about 90% seen once. The specimen sequenced was peripheral blood. Source of these receptors: a man aged 45-65 years with active COVID-19. CDR3s include the opening cysteine and the closing phenylalanine or tryptophan. A D gene is named only where the DNA matches it firmly. Only part of the rows carry a size: once, few, many, or a class if the clone is expanded.

TRBJ2-7 TRBD2 once TRBV23-1 TGCGCCAGCAGGGAATGGGACAGCCAGGGACTAGCGGGAGAGTGCGAGCAGTACTTC CASREWDSQGLAGECEQYF
TRBJ2-1 TRBD2 NA TRBV10-3 TGTGCCACAGGACTAGCGGGAGGGAATGAGCAGTTCTTC CATGLAGGNEQFF
TRBJ2-1 TRBD2 NA TRBV5-1 TGCGCCAGCAGCTGGGAGGGGTCGCGTTATAATGAGCAGTTCTTC CASSWEGSRYNEQFF
TRBJ2-7 TRBD1 NA TRBV24-1 TGTGCCACCAGTGACCGCCGGGACAGGGGAAACGAGCAGTACTTC CATSDRRDRGNEQYF
TRBJ2-3 TRBD2 NA TRBV9 TGTGCCTCCGGACTAGCGGGGAAGTTGGGCACAGATACGCAGTATTTT CASGLAGKLGTDTQYF
TRBJ1-6 TRBD1 NA TRBV5-1 TGCGCCAGCAGCCAAGGACAGGGAAATTCACCCCTCCACTTT CASSQGQGNSPLHF
TRBJ1-4 TRBD1 once TRBV19 TGTGCCAGTAGCTCTTCTAGGGGGCCAACTAATGAAAAACTGTTTTTT CASSSSRGPTNEKLFF
TRBJ2-5 TRBD2 NA TRBV7-9 TGTGCCAGCAGCCGGGGACTAGCGGGGGAAGAGACCCAGTACTTC CASSRGLAGEETQYF
TRBJ1-4 TRBD1 NA TRBV5-6 TGTGCCAGCAGCTTGACAGGGGGAGGGGAAAAACTGTTTTTT CASSLTGGGEKLFF
TRBJ2-1 TRBD2 once TRBV4-3 TGCGCCAGCAGCCCTCTGAGCGGGGCCTACAATGAGCAGTTCTTC CASSPLSGAYNEQFF
TRBJ2-1 NA NA TRBV28 TGTGCCAGCAGTTTTCGGGGATCCAATGAGCAGTTCTTC CASSFRGSNEQFF
TRBJ1-1 TRBD1 few TRBV7-9 TGTGCCAGCAGGGGGGGACAGGGTGGAGGTGAAGCTTTCTTT CASRGGQGGGEAFF
TRBJ1-1 NA NA TRBV7-2 TGTGCCAGCAGCCCCGGGGGGGTAGGGAACACTGAAGCTTTCTTT CASSPGGVGNTEAFF
TRBJ2-1 NA NA TRBV7-2 TGTGCCAGCAGACCTTCGGGGGACCCCCGCTCCTACAATGAGCAGTTCTTC CASRPSGDPRSYNEQFF
TRBJ2-3 NA NA TRBV9 TGTGCCAGCAGCGTCCTCTATGGGCGAGATACGCAGTATTTT CASSVLYGRDTQYF
TRBJ2-7 TRBD2 few TRBV5-6 TGTGCCAGCAGCCCTACGACTAGCGGGAGAGTTTACGAGCAGTACTTC CASSPTTSGRVYEQYF
TRBJ2-5 TRBD2 once TRBV3-1/TRBV3-2 TGTGCCAGCAGCCCGCCTCCTCGACTAGCGGGGGTAGAGACCCAGTACTTC CASSPPPRLAGVETQYF
TRBJ1-6 NA NA TRBV19 TGTGCCAGTAGTGTGGACAGTAATTCACCCCTCCACTTT CASSVDSNSPLHF
TRBJ2-2 TRBD1 NA TRBV6-2/TRBV6-3 TGTGCCAGCAGTTACCCGGGACAGGGGCCTAGGGGGGAGCTGTTTTTT CASSYPGQGPRGELFF
TRBJ1-5 NA NA TRBV28 TGTGCCAGCAGTTTAACGGACAGTCAGCCCCAGCATTTT CASSLTDSQPQHF
TRBJ2-1 TRBD1 NA TRBV28 TGTGCCAGCAGTTTAGTGGGACAGGGTAGTAATGAGCAGTTCTTC CASSLVGQGSNEQFF
TRBJ1-3 TRBD1 NA TRBV5-1 TGCGCCAGCAGCACCCAGACAGGGAAAGGCTCTGGAAACACCATATATTTT CASSTQTGKGSGNTIYF
TRBJ1-3 NA NA TRBV7-2 TGTGCCAGCAGCTCCGGTTTCGTTACGAACACCATATATTTT CASSSGFVTNTIYF